Listed below are T cell receptor beta chains from one sample, sequenced in a study of CD8 T cells in Susac syndrome. From the immunoSEQ multiplex PCR reads, TCRdb called clonotypes with MiXCR, one entry per CDR3 protein. The sample lists 85,000 to 95,000 distinct CDR3 sequences, just under 95% occurring once. The sequencing sample was made of CD4+ T cells from PBMCs. Receptors were obtained from a human donor with Susac syndrome. CDR3s include the opening cysteine and the closing phenylalanine or tryptophan. A D gene is named only where the DNA matches it firmly.

v_call: TRBV3-1
j_call: TRBJ2-5
d_call: TRBD1
cdr3_aa: CASGRPRDSQETQYF

v_call: TRBV15
j_call: TRBJ1-6
d_call: -
cdr3_aa: CATSRHRDLNSPLHF

v_call: TRBV29-1
j_call: TRBJ2-7
d_call: -
cdr3_aa: CSAKGSGPYEQYF

v_call: TRBV6-1
j_call: TRBJ1-2
d_call: TRBD1
cdr3_aa: CASHGGGGPYGYTF

v_call: TRBV28
j_call: TRBJ2-5
d_call: TRBD2
cdr3_aa: CASSFRGRGVWTQYF

v_call: TRBV9
j_call: TRBJ2-2
d_call: TRBD1
cdr3_aa: CASSLGQIGELFF

v_call: TRBV28
j_call: TRBJ2-6
d_call: -
cdr3_aa: CASKTISGANVLTF

v_call: TRBV7-2
j_call: TRBJ2-3
d_call: TRBD2
cdr3_aa: CASSAWRGGRDTQYF

v_call: TRBV5-1
j_call: TRBJ2-3
d_call: TRBD2
cdr3_aa: CASSHSTSGNTDTQYF

v_call: TRBV3-1
j_call: TRBJ2-5
d_call: -
cdr3_aa: CASSLLGRTEETQYF

v_call: TRBV7-2
j_call: TRBJ2-3
d_call: TRBD2
cdr3_aa: CASSSTSGGAKDTQYF

v_call: TRBV5-6
j_call: TRBJ2-5
d_call: -
cdr3_aa: CASSLTRGRGRPQYF

v_call: TRBV20-1
j_call: TRBJ2-1
d_call: -
cdr3_aa: CSARKPGSYNEQFF

v_call: TRBV20-1
j_call: TRBJ2-7
d_call: TRBD2
cdr3_aa: CSASRLAGSYEQYF

v_call: TRBV7-2
j_call: TRBJ2-4
d_call: TRBD1
cdr3_aa: CASGDRVYAKNIQYF

v_call: TRBV9
j_call: TRBJ2-5
d_call: -
cdr3_aa: CASSPNGGAETQYF

v_call: TRBV28
j_call: TRBJ2-2
d_call: -
cdr3_aa: CAIRLGSSVTGELFF

v_call: TRBV9
j_call: TRBJ1-2
d_call: -
cdr3_aa: CASSVDGAYLYGYTF

v_call: TRBV12-3/TRBV12-4
j_call: TRBJ1-1
d_call: -
cdr3_aa: CASSPLGGVVEAFF

v_call: TRBV29-1
j_call: TRBJ2-2
d_call: -
cdr3_aa: CSVTGPGNGELFF

v_call: TRBV28
j_call: TRBJ2-7
d_call: -
cdr3_aa: CASSFSLVGLAYEQYF

v_call: TRBV20-1
j_call: TRBJ2-3
d_call: -
cdr3_aa: CSARPKWGGLTDTQYF

v_call: TRBV3-1
j_call: TRBJ2-4
d_call: -
cdr3_aa: CASSGGGLGAKNIQYF

v_call: TRBV7-2
j_call: TRBJ2-5
d_call: TRBD2
cdr3_aa: CASSFQLAGEETQYF

v_call: TRBV7-2
j_call: TRBJ2-5
d_call: -
cdr3_aa: CASSWGDQETQYF

v_call: TRBV30
j_call: TRBJ2-5
d_call: -
cdr3_aa: CAWSGADLQTQYF

v_call: TRBV7-9
j_call: TRBJ1-1
d_call: -
cdr3_aa: CASSSLAGRETEAFF

v_call: TRBV30
j_call: TRBJ2-7
d_call: -
cdr3_aa: CAWSLFELGTIYEQYF

v_call: TRBV4-1
j_call: TRBJ2-7
d_call: TRBD1
cdr3_aa: CASPRPETGFHEQYF